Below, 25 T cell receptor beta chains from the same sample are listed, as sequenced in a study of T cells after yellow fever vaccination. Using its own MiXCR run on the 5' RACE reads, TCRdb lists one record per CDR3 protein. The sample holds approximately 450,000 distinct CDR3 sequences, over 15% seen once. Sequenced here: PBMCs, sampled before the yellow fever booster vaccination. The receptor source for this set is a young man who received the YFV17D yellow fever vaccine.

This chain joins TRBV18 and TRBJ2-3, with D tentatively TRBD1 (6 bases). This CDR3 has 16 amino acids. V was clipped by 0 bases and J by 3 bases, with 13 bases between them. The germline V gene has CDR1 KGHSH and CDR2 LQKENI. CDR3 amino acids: CASSPPGRGGTDTQYF. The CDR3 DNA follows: TGTGCCAGCTCACCACCGGGCAGGGGTGGTACAGATACGCAGTATTTT. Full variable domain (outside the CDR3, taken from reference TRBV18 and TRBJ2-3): NAGVMQNPRHLVRRRGQEARLRCSPMKGHSHVYWYRQLPEEGLKFMVYLQKENIIDESGMPKERFSAEFPKEGPSILRIQQVVRGDSAAYFCASSPPGRGGTDTQYFGPGTRLTVL.

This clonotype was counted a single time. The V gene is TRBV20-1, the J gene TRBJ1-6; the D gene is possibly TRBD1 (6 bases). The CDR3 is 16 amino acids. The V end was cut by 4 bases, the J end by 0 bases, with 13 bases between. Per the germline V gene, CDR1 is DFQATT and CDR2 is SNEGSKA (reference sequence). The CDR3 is CSANREGGSYNSPLHF. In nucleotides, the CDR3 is TGCAGTGCTAACCGGGAAGGGGGCTCCTATAATTCACCCCTCCACTTT.

CDR3 DNA: TGTGCCAGCAGCTTAGGCTATCCCTACGAGCAGTACTTC. It translates to CASSLGYPYEQYF. The chain carries TRBV7-9 and TRBJ2-7, with D hard to call. Germline CDR1 and CDR2: SEHNR and FQNEAQ (reference sequence). V was shortened by 1 base and J by 2 bases, with 6 bases between the two germline ends. The CDR3 is made up of 13 amino acids.

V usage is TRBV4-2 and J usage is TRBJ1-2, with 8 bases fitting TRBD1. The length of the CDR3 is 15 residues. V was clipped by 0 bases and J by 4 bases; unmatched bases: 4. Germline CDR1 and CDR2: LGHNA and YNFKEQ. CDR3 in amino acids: CASSQEQGAGYGYTF. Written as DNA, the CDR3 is TGTGCCAGCAGCCAAGAGCAGGGGGCGGGCTATGGCTACACCTTC.

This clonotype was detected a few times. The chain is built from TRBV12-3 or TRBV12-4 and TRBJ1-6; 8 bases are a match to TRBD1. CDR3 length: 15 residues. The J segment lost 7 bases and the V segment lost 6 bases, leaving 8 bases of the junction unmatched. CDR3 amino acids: CASRDSDRVNSPLHF. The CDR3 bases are TGTGCCAGCAGGGACTCGGACAGGGTGAATTCACCCCTCCACTTT.

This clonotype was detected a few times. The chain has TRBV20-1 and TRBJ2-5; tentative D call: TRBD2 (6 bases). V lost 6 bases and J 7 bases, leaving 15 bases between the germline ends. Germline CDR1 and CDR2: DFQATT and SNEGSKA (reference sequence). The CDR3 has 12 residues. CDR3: CSAQDGGWTQYF. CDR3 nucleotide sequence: TGCAGTGCCCAAGACGGGGGATGGACCCAGTACTTC.

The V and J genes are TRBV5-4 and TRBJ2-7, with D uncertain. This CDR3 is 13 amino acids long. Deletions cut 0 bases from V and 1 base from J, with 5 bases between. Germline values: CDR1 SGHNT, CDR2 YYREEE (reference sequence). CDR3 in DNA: TGTGCCAGCAGCTTGGATGGATCCTACGAGCAGTACGTC. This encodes CASSLDGSYEQYV.

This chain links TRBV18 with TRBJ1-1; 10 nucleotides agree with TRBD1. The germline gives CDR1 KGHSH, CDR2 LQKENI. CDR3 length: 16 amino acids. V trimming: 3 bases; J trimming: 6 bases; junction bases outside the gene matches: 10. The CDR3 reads CASSPDRGRFFPEAFF. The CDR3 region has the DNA TGTGCCAGCTCACCTGACAGGGGGCGGTTTTTTCCTGAAGCTTTCTTT.

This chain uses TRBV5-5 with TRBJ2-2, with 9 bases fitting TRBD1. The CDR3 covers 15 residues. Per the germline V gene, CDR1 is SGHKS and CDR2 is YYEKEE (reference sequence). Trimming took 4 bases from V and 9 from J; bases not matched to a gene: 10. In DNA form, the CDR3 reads TGTGCCAGCAGCCCCGGGGACAGGGCGGTCTGGGAGCTGTTTTTT. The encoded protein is CASSPGDRAVWELFF.

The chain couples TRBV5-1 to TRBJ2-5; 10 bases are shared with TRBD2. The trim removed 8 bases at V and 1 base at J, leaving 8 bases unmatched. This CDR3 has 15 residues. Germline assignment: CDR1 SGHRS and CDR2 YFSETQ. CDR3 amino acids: CARRQTSGVQETQYF. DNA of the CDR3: TGCGCCAGACGTCAAACTAGCGGGGTCCAAGAGACCCAGTACTTC.

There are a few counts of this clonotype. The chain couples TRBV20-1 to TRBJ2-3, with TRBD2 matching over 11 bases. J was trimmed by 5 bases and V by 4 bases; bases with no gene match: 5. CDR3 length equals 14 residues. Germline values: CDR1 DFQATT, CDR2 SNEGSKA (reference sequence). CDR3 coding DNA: TGCAGTGCTACCGGGACTAGCGGTAAAGATACGCAGTATTTT. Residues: CSATGTSGKDTQYF.

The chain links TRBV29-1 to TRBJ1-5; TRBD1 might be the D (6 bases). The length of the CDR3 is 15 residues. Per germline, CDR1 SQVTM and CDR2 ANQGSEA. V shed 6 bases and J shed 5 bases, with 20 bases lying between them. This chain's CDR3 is CSVAATGQDYQPQHF. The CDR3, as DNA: TGCAGCGTGGCAGCTACGGGACAAGACTATCAGCCCCAGCATTTT.

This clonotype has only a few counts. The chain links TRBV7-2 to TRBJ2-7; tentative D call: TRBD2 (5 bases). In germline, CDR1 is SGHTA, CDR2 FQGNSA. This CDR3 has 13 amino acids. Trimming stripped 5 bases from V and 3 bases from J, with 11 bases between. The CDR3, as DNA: TGTGCCAGCAGCCTCGGAGCGGACTACGAGCAGTACGTC. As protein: CASSLGADYEQYV.

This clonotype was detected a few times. The CDR3 loop reads CASSPWTSGGGSGANVLTF. The CDR3 coding sequence is TGTGCCAGCTCACCCTGGACTAGCGGGGGTGGCTCTGGGGCCAACGTCCTGACTTTC. The chain is built from TRBV18 and TRBJ2-6, with 13 nucleotides matching TRBD2. CDR1 is KGHSH, CDR2 LQKENI, per germline. Unmatched junction bases numbered 5, after V lost 3 bases and J lost 0 bases. CDR3 size: 19 residues.

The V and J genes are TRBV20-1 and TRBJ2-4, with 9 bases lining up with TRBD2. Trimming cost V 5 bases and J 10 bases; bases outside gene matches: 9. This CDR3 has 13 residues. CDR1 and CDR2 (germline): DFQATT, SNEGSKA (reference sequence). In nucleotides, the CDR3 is TGCAGTGCTGGGGGCCATAGCGGGGGAATTCAGTACTTC. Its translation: CSAGGHSGGIQYF.

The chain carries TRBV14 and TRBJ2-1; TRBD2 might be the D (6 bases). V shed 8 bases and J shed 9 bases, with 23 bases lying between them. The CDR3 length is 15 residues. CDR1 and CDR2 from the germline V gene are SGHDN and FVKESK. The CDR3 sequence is CASGELTGRLGEQFF. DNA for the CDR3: TGTGCCAGCGGCGAGTTGACGGGGAGGCTTGGTGAGCAGTTCTTC.

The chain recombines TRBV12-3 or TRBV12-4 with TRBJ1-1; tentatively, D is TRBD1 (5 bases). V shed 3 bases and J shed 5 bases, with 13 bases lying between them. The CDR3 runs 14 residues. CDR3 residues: CASSFGVRGTEAFF. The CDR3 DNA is TGTGCCAGCAGTTTCGGGGTAAGGGGAACTGAAGCTTTCTTT.

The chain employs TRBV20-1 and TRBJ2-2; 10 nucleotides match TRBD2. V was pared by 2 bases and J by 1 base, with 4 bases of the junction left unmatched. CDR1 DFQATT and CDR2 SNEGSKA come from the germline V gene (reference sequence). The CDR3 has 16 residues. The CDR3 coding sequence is TGCAGTGCTAGAATTAGCGGGGGGTTGAACACCGGGGAGCTGTTTTTT. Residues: CSARISGGLNTGELFF.

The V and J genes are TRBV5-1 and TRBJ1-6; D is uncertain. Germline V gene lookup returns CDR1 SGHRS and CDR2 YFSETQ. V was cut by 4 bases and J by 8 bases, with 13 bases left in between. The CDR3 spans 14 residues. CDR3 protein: CASSPFAPDSPLHF. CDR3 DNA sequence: TGCGCCAGCAGCCCATTCGCGCCCGATTCACCCCTCCACTTT.

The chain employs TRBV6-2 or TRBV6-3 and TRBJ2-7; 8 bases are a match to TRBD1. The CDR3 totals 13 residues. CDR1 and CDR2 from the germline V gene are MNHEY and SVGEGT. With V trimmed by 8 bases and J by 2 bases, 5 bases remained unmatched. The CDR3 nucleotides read TGTGCCAGCGATAGGACAGGGACCTACGAGCAGTACTTC. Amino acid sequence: CASDRTGTYEQYF.

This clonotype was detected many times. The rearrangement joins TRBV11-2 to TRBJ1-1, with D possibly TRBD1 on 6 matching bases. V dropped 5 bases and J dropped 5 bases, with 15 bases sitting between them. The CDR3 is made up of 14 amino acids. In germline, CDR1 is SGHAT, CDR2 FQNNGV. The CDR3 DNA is TGTGCCAGCAGCCTCGGAACCAGGGGTACTGAAGCTTTCTTT. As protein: CASSLGTRGTEAFF.

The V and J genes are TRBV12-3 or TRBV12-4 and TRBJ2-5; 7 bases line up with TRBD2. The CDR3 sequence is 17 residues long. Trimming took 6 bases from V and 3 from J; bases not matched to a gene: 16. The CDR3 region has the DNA TGTGCCAGCAGCCGAGCGGGGTCAGGGTCAACAAAAGAGACCCAGTACTTC. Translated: CASSRAGSGSTKETQYF.

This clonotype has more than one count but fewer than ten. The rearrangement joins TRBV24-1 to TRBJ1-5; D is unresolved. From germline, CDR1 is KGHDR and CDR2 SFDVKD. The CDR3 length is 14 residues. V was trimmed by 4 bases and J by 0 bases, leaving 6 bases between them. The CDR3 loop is CATSDVYSNQPQHF. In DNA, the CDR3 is TGTGCCACCAGTGACGTTTATAGCAATCAGCCCCAGCATTTT.

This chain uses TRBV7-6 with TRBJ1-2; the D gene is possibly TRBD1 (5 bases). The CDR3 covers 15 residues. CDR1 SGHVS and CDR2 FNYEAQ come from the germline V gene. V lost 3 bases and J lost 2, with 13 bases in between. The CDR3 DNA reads TGTGCCAGCAGCTTGGGGGTCGGACCCAACTATGGCTACACCTTC. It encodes CASSLGVGPNYGYTF.

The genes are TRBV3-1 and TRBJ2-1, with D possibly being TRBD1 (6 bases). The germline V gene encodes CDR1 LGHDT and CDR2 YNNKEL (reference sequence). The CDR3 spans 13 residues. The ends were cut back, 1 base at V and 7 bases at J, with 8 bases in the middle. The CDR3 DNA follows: TGTGCCAGCAGCCAAGGAAGGGGGAATGAGCAGTTCTTC. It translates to CASSQGRGNEQFF.